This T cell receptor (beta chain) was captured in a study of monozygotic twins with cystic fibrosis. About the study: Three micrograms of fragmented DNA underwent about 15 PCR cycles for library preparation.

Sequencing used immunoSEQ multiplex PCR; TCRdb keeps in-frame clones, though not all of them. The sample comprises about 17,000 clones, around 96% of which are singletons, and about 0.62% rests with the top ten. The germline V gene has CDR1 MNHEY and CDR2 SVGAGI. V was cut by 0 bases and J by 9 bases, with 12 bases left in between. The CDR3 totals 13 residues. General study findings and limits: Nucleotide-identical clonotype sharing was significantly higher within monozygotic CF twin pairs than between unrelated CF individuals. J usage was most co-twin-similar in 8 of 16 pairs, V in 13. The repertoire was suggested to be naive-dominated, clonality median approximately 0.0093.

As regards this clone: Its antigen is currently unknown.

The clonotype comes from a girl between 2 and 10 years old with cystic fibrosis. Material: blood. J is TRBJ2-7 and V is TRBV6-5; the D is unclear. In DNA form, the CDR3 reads TGTGCCAGCAGTTACTCGAAAGGGAACGGGCAGTACTTC. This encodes CASSYSKGNGQYF.